The entry below gives a single T cell receptor (beta chain) sequence along with its context. The antigen this receptor binds is unknown. Base qualities were left out, and no much larger clone turns up one base away. This entry is derived from a study of T cell responses to AZD1222 COVID-19 vaccine (dated by TCRdb to the early 2020s). General notes on the study: AZD1222 recipients with second doses at about 4 weeks or about 12 weeks were pooled, because spike-specific TCR depth and breadth did not differ between schedules. Trial participants were enrolled by age into 18-55, 56-69 and 70-plus year subgroups, with about 150, 28 and 57 TCR-sequenced participants respectively. A total of just over 230 trial participants underwent TCR sequencing, of whom 207 had received two doses of AZD1222 and around 25 had received two doses of the MenACWY control vaccine. Overall study results and their limits: Reportedly, close to half of the unique spike-specific TCRs recognized epitopes lying outside the regions that are mutated in the B.1.351 and B.1.1.7 variants. Conclusions about previously exposed vaccinees were limited because only six or seven AZD1222 recipients were SARS-CoV-2 seropositive at baseline. Participants were mostly white British and included more females than males, and it was suggested by the authors that clonal diversity may have been underestimated. Because no day 14 peak-response samples were available, the repertoires could be characterized only after the peak T cell response. The vaccine-associated CD4 TCRs covered the entire spike protein, and the dominant responses fell in regions 160-218 and 743-854. After two AZD1222 doses, both the breadth and the depth of spike-specific TCRs were significantly higher than at day 0 and than in MenACWY recipients. In the small 56-69-year group, the increase in depth fell short of significance, most likely because of low power.

The intended sense of this specimen's time point label: baseline before first vaccination. The vaccinee samples were drawn from two UK trials, COV001 and COV002, one of which was a single-blind randomized controlled phase 2/3 trial testing AZD1222 (ChAdOx1 nCoV-19) in healthy adults. For TCRbeta chain sequencing, PBMC samples from trial participants were taken at day 0 and at day 28 after the second dose. The CDR3 regions of human TCRbeta chains were subjected to immunosequencing. In the source study's methods: Repertoire TCRs were checked for matches against a reference library of SARS-CoV-2-specific TCRs that had been generated using the MIRA antigen-specificity platform. Breadth meant the fraction of unique TCRs that were SARS-CoV-2-associated, whereas depth meant the fraction of total T cells that were SARS-CoV-2-associated. Using the MIRA data, each spike-specific TCR was assigned both to the spike region to which the TCR was reactive and to a CD4 or CD8 class. Log10-transformed breadth and depth values were compared by one-way ANOVA with Sidak's multiple comparisons tests. The immuneACCESS repertoire file appears here via TCRdb, limited to in-frame rearrangements. These files lack a portion of the clones; in checked studies, under half of the deficit traces to unresolved V genes, and the cause of the others is not known. V and J calls and clone size are as listed in that table; D and trimming were resolved from the DNA. The sample has roughly 120,000 clones on record, 80% to 90% of them singletons. About 7.8% of the sample rests with the top ten.

The specimen comprised peripheral blood, sampled on day 0 of AZD1222 vaccination. This sequence was found in an adult in good health.

The CDR3 reads as follows: CASSRDRSGNTIYF. DNA sequence: TGTGCCAGTTCCAGAGACAGGTCTGGAAACACCATATATTTT. The rearranged chain carries TRBV18 and TRBJ1-3; possibly the D gene is TRBD1, per 6 matching bases. The CDR3 holds 14 amino acids from the cysteine to the phenylalanine. Just the 42-base CDR3 DNA is kept, in frame starting at base 1. V and J are truncated by 9 bases and 1 base respectively, leaving an intervening sequence of 13 bases. From a lookup of the germline V gene, CDR1 and CDR2 are KGHSH and LQKENI.